The rows below give T cell receptor beta chains drawn from one sample of a study of blood T cell repertoires in COVID-19. The assay was immunoSEQ multiplex PCR, and TCRdb's table has in-frame clones only and misses some. This table has 150,000 to 200,000 clones, about 86% appearing once. Sequencing was done on a sample of peripheral blood. Every receptor here comes from a woman aged 70-85 years with COVID-19, enrolled during active disease. CDR3s include the opening cysteine and the closing phenylalanine or tryptophan. The order of the fields is clone size, D gene, J gene, V gene, CDR3 protein, CDR3 DNA. D genes are given only for firm matches. Not every row has a clone size; where given, it reads once, few, many or a size class.

clone_size: -; d_call: -; j_call: TRBJ2-3; v_call: TRBV5-1; cdr3_aa: CASSLGGRSTDTQYF; cdr3_nt: TGCGCCAGCAGCTTGGGTGGGAGGAGCACAGATACGCAGTATTTT
clone_size: -; d_call: -; j_call: TRBJ1-2; v_call: TRBV12-3/TRBV12-4; cdr3_aa: CASSLQGSHGYTF; cdr3_nt: TGTGCCAGCAGTTTACAGGGTAGCCATGGCTACACCTTC
clone_size: -; d_call: -; j_call: TRBJ2-3; v_call: TRBV7-9; cdr3_aa: CASGQSTDTQYF; cdr3_nt: TGTGCCAGCGGGCAAAGCACAGATACGCAGTATTTT
clone_size: -; d_call: TRBD2; j_call: TRBJ2-3; v_call: TRBV7-8; cdr3_aa: CASSLLSGSGDTQYF; cdr3_nt: TGTGCCAGCAGCTTACTTAGCGGGAGCGGCGATACGCAGTATTTT
clone_size: -; d_call: -; j_call: TRBJ2-1; v_call: TRBV19; cdr3_aa: CASSTIGGYNEQFF; cdr3_nt: TGTGCCAGTAGTACGATCGGGGGCTACAATGAGCAGTTCTTC
clone_size: -; d_call: -; j_call: TRBJ2-1; v_call: TRBV7-7; cdr3_aa: CASSLKPTGHNEQFF; cdr3_nt: TGTGCTAGCAGCTTAAAACCTACAGGGCACAATGAGCAGTTCTTC
clone_size: -; d_call: TRBD1; j_call: TRBJ1-5; v_call: TRBV6-6; cdr3_aa: CASSYRDRDQPQHF; cdr3_nt: TGTGCCAGCAGTTACCGGGACAGGGATCAGCCCCAGCATTTT
clone_size: -; d_call: TRBD1; j_call: TRBJ1-1; v_call: TRBV18; cdr3_aa: CASSPPLGTGQNTEAFF; cdr3_nt: TGTGCCAGCTCACCACCGCTTGGGACAGGGCAGAACACTGAAGCTTTCTTT
clone_size: -; d_call: -; j_call: TRBJ1-4; v_call: TRBV7-3; cdr3_aa: CASSLGGSNEKLFF; cdr3_nt: TGTGCCAGCAGCTTGGGAGGGTCTAATGAAAAACTGTTTTTT
clone_size: -; d_call: -; j_call: TRBJ1-3; v_call: TRBV6-1; cdr3_aa: CASSEQGSGNTIYF; cdr3_nt: TGTGCCAGCAGTGAACAGGGATCTGGAAACACCATATATTTT
clone_size: -; d_call: -; j_call: TRBJ1-1; v_call: TRBV3-1/TRBV3-2; cdr3_aa: CASSHRTGNQAFF; cdr3_nt: TGTGCCAGCAGCCACAGAACCGGGAATCAGGCTTTCTTT
clone_size: -; d_call: -; j_call: TRBJ2-7; v_call: TRBV18; cdr3_aa: CASSRSSYEQYF; cdr3_nt: TGTGCCAGCTCACGGAGCTCCTACGAGCAGTACTTC
clone_size: -; d_call: -; j_call: TRBJ2-1; v_call: TRBV6-5; cdr3_aa: CASSYAGNNEQFF; cdr3_nt: TGTGCCAGCAGTTACGCGGGGAACAATGAGCAGTTCTTC
clone_size: -; d_call: TRBD2; j_call: TRBJ2-2; v_call: TRBV7-3; cdr3_aa: CASSLTGTSGSYGELFF; cdr3_nt: TGTGCCAGCAGCTTAACCGGGACTAGCGGATCATATGGGGAGCTGTTTTTT
clone_size: -; d_call: -; j_call: TRBJ1-3; v_call: TRBV7-9; cdr3_aa: CASSLLSGFGNTIYF; cdr3_nt: TGTGCCAGCAGCTTATTATCAGGCTTTGGAAACACCATATATTTT
clone_size: few; d_call: -; j_call: TRBJ1-1; v_call: TRBV10-3; cdr3_aa: CAISGLGSTEAFF; cdr3_nt: TGTGCCATCAGTGGGTTAGGGAGCACTGAAGCTTTCTTT
clone_size: few; d_call: -; j_call: TRBJ1-1; v_call: TRBV11-2; cdr3_aa: CASSFAGAQVAFF; cdr3_nt: TGTGCCAGCAGCTTTGCGGGGGCGCAGGTAGCTTTCTTT
clone_size: -; d_call: -; j_call: TRBJ2-7; v_call: TRBV6-2/TRBV6-3; cdr3_aa: CASSPLRKQYF; cdr3_nt: TGTGCCAGCAGTCCCCTTAGAAAGCAGTACTTC
clone_size: -; d_call: -; j_call: TRBJ2-7; v_call: TRBV5-5; cdr3_aa: CASSFLPQAESEQYF; cdr3_nt: TGTGCCAGCAGTTTCCTCCCACAAGCGGAAAGCGAGCAGTACTTC
clone_size: once; d_call: -; j_call: TRBJ2-7; v_call: TRBV7-3; cdr3_aa: CASSEGASYEQYF; cdr3_nt: TGTGCCAGCAGCGAGGGAGCGTCATACGAGCAGTACTTC
clone_size: -; d_call: TRBD1; j_call: TRBJ2-7; v_call: TRBV6-6; cdr3_aa: CASSPTGTASYEQYF; cdr3_nt: TGTGCCAGCAGTCCCACCGGGACAGCCTCCTACGAGCAGTACTTC
clone_size: -; d_call: TRBD1; j_call: TRBJ2-3; v_call: TRBV19; cdr3_aa: CASTERGQGSNTQYF; cdr3_nt: TGTGCCAGTACTGAAAGAGGACAGGGTAGTAATACGCAGTATTTT
clone_size: -; d_call: -; j_call: TRBJ2-2; v_call: TRBV7-9; cdr3_aa: CASSLARNTGELFF; cdr3_nt: TGTGCCAGCAGCTTAGCCAGAAACACCGGGGAGCTGTTTTTT
clone_size: -; d_call: TRBD1; j_call: TRBJ1-1; v_call: TRBV19; cdr3_aa: CASSTDRDSEAFF; cdr3_nt: TGTGCCAGTAGTACCGACAGGGACTCTGAAGCTTTCTTT
clone_size: -; d_call: TRBD2; j_call: TRBJ2-1; v_call: TRBV6-2/TRBV6-3; cdr3_aa: CASSYLWEGYNEQFF; cdr3_nt: TGTGCCAGCAGTTACTTGTGGGAGGGCTACAATGAGCAGTTCTTC
clone_size: -; d_call: TRBD1; j_call: TRBJ2-7; v_call: TRBV5-1; cdr3_aa: CASSRDSYYEQYF; cdr3_nt: TGCGCCAGCAGTCGGGACAGTTACTACGAGCAGTACTTC
clone_size: -; d_call: TRBD1; j_call: TRBJ2-7; v_call: TRBV2; cdr3_aa: CAGETGTGPPNYPITYEQYF; cdr3_nt: TGTGCCGGAGAGACCGGGACAGGGCCCCCCAATTACCCCATTACCTACGAGCAGTACTTC
clone_size: -; d_call: TRBD1; j_call: TRBJ1-2; v_call: TRBV18; cdr3_aa: CASSPLPGGNRNGYTF; cdr3_nt: TGTGCCAGCTCACCACTTCCAGGGGGTAATCGGAATGGCTACACCTTC
clone_size: -; d_call: TRBD1; j_call: TRBJ1-5; v_call: TRBV9; cdr3_aa: CASSPGQGNQPQHF; cdr3_nt: TGTGCCAGCAGCCCGGGACAGGGGAATCAGCCCCAGCATTTT
clone_size: -; d_call: TRBD1; j_call: TRBJ2-5; v_call: TRBV19; cdr3_aa: CASNGVGTGGETQYF; cdr3_nt: TGTGCCAGCAACGGAGTCGGGACAGGGGGGGAGACCCAGTACTTC
clone_size: -; d_call: TRBD1; j_call: TRBJ2-7; v_call: TRBV29-1; cdr3_aa: CSVEGQGAYEQYF; cdr3_nt: TGCAGCGTGGAGGGACAGGGGGCCTACGAGCAGTACTTC
clone_size: -; d_call: -; j_call: TRBJ2-2; v_call: TRBV11-2; cdr3_aa: CASSLLGGHGELFF; cdr3_nt: TGTGCCAGCAGCTTACTCGGGGGGCACGGGGAGCTGTTTTTT
clone_size: -; d_call: TRBD1; j_call: TRBJ1-1; v_call: TRBV2; cdr3_aa: CASIFGTGGTEAFF; cdr3_nt: TGTGCCAGCATATTCGGGACAGGGGGAACTGAAGCTTTCTTT
clone_size: -; d_call: -; j_call: TRBJ2-7; v_call: TRBV9; cdr3_aa: CASSPDLAGGYEQYF; cdr3_nt: TGTGCCAGCAGCCCCGACCTAGCTGGTGGCTACGAGCAGTACTTC
clone_size: -; d_call: TRBD2; j_call: TRBJ2-3; v_call: TRBV9; cdr3_aa: CASSSVGSSSGSSDTQYF; cdr3_nt: TGTGCCAGCAGCTCCGTAGGAAGCTCTAGCGGGAGTTCAGATACGCAGTATTTT
clone_size: once; d_call: TRBD2; j_call: TRBJ2-5; v_call: TRBV10-3; cdr3_aa: CAISTGTRQETQYF; cdr3_nt: TGTGCCATCAGTACCGGGACTAGGCAAGAGACCCAGTACTTC
clone_size: -; d_call: TRBD2; j_call: TRBJ2-7; v_call: TRBV11-3; cdr3_aa: CASSLVGEGQYF; cdr3_nt: TGTGCCAGCAGCTTAGTAGGGGAGGGGCAGTACTTC
clone_size: -; d_call: -; j_call: TRBJ1-1; v_call: TRBV19; cdr3_aa: CASSSTFSLNTEAFF; cdr3_nt: TGTGCCAGTAGTTCCACATTTTCTCTGAACACTGAAGCTTTCTTT
clone_size: -; d_call: -; j_call: TRBJ2-2; v_call: TRBV7-8; cdr3_aa: CASSLIGTGPPNTGELFF; cdr3_nt: TGTGCCAGCAGCTTAATCGGAACAGGCCCCCCTAACACCGGGGAGCTGTTTTTT